The clone carrying this TCR beta chain has a handful of counts. Antigen: not known. The sample belongs to a study of blood T cells in healthy people across ages. Notes on the study in general: CMV status of donors was unknown, possibly confounding expanded clonotype changes. Fewer expanded clones and more diversity marked long-lived versus aged donors.

The CDR3 runs 16 residues. With 5 bases clipped from V and 6 bases from J, the junction kept 9 bases outside the gene matches. The germline V gene encodes CDR1 SEHNR and CDR2 FQNEAQ (reference sequence). A J-beta primer mix and a sample-barcoded 5' primer were used in a second PCR of roughly 6 to 11 cycles. All samples gave at least 2.5 million CDR3-containing paired-end reads. TCRdb reprocessed the 5' RACE reads with MiXCR, giving one entry per CDR3 protein. The sample yields fewer than 900,000 distinct CDR3 sequences, 43% seen once. Material: blood. This TCR was sampled from a woman aged 60 to 75 in good health. The chain links TRBV7-9 to TRBJ2-4, with 11 bases aligning to TRBD1. The CDR3, as DNA: TGTGCCAGCAGCCTCCTCGGACAGGGGGCTGGAAACATTCAGTACTTC. It specifies CASSLLGQGAGNIQYF. The whole variable domain, filled in from reference TRBV7-9 and TRBJ2-4, reads DTGVSQNPRHKITKRGQNVTFRCDPISEHNRLYWYRQTLGQGPEFLTYFQNEAQLEKSRLLSDRFSAERPKGSFSTLEIQRTEQGDSAMYLCASSLLGQGAGNIQYFGAGTRLSVL.